The 2 T cell receptor beta chains reported below all come from one sample, sequenced in a study of shared clonotypes between healthy human individuals. It was CD45RO-negative cells, positively selected for CCR7, that made up naive CD8 cells, with terminally differentiated effector memory CD45RA+ cells excluded. Sequenced by immunoSEQ multiplex PCR; TCRdb stores in-frame clones only, minus some. The data show 2 million to 2.5 million clones, 93% seen once. The source material was naive CD8+ T cells from PBMCs. The source is a man younger than 35 in good health. Some clones in this sample may be carry-over from other donors' samples.

The rearrangement uses TRBV19 and TRBJ1-3; D unclear. Deletions cut 2 bases from V and 0 bases from J, with 5 bases between. The germline V gene has CDR1 LNHDA and CDR2 SQIVND (reference sequence). The CDR3 length is 14 residues. CDR3 in amino acids: CASSIRISGNTIYF. The CDR3 region has the DNA TGTGCCAGTAGTATACGGATCTCTGGAAACACCATATATTTT.

As regards this clone: The junction differs from germline at one of its ends, possibly a read error. The V and J genes are TRBV19 and TRBJ1-1, with a weak D call TRBD1 (6 bases). Germline loops: CDR1 LNHDA, CDR2 SQIVND (reference sequence). This CDR3 comprises 12 residues. Written as DNA, the CDR3 is TGTGCCAGTAGTTCTCCGGGGGCTGAGGCTTTCTTT. Translating gives CASSSPGAEAFF.